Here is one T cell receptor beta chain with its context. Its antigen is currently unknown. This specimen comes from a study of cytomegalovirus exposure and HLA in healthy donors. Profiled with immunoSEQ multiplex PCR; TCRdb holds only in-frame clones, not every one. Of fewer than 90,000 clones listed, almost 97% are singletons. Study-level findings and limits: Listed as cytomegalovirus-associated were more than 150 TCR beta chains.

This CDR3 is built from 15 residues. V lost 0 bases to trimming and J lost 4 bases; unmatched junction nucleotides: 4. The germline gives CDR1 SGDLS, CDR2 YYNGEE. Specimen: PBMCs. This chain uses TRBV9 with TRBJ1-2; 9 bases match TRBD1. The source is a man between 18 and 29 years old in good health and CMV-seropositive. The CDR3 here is CASSVGGQGIYGYTF. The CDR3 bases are TGTGCCAGCAGCGTAGGGGGACAGGGAATCTATGGCTACACCTTC.